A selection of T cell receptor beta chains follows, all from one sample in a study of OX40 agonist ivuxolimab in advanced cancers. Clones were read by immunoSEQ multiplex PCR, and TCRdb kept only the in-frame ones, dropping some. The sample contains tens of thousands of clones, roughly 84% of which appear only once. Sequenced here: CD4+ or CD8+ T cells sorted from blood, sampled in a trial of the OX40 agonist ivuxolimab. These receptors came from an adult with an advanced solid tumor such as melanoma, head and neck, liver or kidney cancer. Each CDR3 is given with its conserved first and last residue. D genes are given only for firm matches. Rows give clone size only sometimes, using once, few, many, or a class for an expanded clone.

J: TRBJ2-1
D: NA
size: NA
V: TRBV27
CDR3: CATQQLEGGQKVEQFF
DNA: TGTGCCACTCAGCAGTTAGAGGGGGGACAGAAGGTCGAGCAGTTCTTC

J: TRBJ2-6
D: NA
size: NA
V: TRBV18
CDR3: CASSSYQVGILSGANVLTF
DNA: TGTGCCAGCTCATCGTATCAGGTGGGGATACTCTCTGGGGCCAACGTCCTGACTTTC

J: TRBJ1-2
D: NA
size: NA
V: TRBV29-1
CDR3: CSAYAGYGYTF
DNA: TGCAGCGCGTACGCCGGATATGGCTACACCTTC

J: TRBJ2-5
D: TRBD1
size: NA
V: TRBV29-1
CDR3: CSVGYRGETQYF
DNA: TGCAGCGTTGGGTACAGGGGAGAGACCCAGTACTTC

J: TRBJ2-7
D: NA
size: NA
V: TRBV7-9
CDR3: CASSLGSDEQYF
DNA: TGTGCCAGCAGCTTAGGCAGCGACGAGCAGTACTTC

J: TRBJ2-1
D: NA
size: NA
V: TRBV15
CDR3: CATSGMAGSYNEQFF
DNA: TGTGCCACCAGCGGGATGGCGGGGTCCTACAATGAGCAGTTCTTC

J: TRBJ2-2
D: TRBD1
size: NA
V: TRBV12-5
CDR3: CASGFITGQGNTGELFF
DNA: TGTGCTAGTGGTTTCATCACGGGACAGGGGAACACCGGGGAGCTGTTTTTT

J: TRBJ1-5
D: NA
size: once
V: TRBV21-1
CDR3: CASSRLSTGHQPQHF
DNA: TGTGCCAGCAGCAGACTTTCGACAGGCCATCAGCCCCAGCATTTT

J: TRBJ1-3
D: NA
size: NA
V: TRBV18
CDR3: CASSPVPENSGNTIYF
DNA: TGTGCCAGCTCACCGGTCCCCGAGAACTCTGGAAACACCATATATTTT

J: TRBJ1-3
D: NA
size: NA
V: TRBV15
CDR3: CATSRALAGTSGNTIYF
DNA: TGTGCCACCAGCAGGGCTCTTGCCGGGACCTCTGGAAACACCATATATTTT

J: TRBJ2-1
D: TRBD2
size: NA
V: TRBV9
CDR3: CASSGSGIPLNEQFF
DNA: TGTGCCAGCAGCGGGAGCGGGATCCCCCTAAATGAGCAGTTCTTC

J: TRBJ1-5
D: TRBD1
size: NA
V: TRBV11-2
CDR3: CASSPGQKNQPQHF
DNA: TGTGCCAGCAGCCCGGGACAGAAGAATCAGCCCCAGCATTTT

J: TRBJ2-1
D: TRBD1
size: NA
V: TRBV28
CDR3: CASSPTTSDRGIEQFF
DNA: TGTGCCAGCAGCCCAACCACCTCGGACAGGGGTATTGAGCAGTTCTTC

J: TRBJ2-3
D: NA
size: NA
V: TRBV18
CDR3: CASSSSGVTDTQYF
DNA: TGTGCCAGCTCATCCTCGGGGGTCACAGATACGCAGTATTTT

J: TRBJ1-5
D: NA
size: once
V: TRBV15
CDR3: CATSSRGGSAHQPQHF
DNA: TGTGCCACCAGCAGCCGGGGGGGATCGGCCCATCAGCCCCAGCATTTT

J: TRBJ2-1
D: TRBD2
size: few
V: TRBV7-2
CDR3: CASSWFKLAGGLIDEQFF
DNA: TGTGCCAGCAGCTGGTTCAAACTAGCGGGAGGCCTAATCGATGAGCAGTTCTTC

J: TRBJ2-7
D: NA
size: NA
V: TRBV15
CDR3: CATSRGPSGGNEQYF
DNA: TGTGCCACCAGCAGAGGGCCGTCTGGGGGCAACGAGCAGTACTTC

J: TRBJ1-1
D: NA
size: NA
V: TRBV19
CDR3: CASSIKDDTEAFF
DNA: TGTGCCAGTAGTATTAAGGATGACACTGAAGCTTTCTTT

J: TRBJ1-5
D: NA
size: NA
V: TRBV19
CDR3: CASSSQANQPQHF
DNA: TGTGCCAGTAGTAGTCAGGCAAATCAGCCCCAGCATTTT

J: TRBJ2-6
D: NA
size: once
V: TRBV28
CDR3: CASSFGVSGTGANVLTF
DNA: TGTGCCAGCAGTTTCGGTGTCTCGGGCACTGGGGCCAACGTCCTGACTTTC

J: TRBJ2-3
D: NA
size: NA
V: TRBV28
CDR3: CASSTPGVLQYF
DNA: TGTGCCAGCAGTACCCCCGGCGTGTTGCAGTATTTT

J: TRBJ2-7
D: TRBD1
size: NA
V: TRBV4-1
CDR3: CASSQDPGQGILGFSYEQYF
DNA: TGCGCCAGCAGCCAAGACCCGGGACAGGGAATTTTGGGGTTCTCCTACGAGCAGTACTTC

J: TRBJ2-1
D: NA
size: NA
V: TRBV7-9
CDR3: CASSLATREWDEQFF
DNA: TGTGCCAGCAGCTTAGCGACGAGGGAGTGGGATGAGCAGTTCTTC

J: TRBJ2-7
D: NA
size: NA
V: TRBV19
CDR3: CASSTGPYPEQYF
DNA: TGTGCCAGTAGTACTGGCCCATACCCCGAGCAGTACTTC

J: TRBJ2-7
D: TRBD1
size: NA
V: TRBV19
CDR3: CASSSNHRGNYEQYF
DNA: TGTGCCAGTAGTTCCAACCACAGGGGGAACTACGAGCAGTACTTC

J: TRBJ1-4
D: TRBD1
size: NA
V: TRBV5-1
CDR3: CASSFRGDSEKLFF
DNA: TGCGCCAGCAGCTTCAGGGGGGACAGTGAAAAACTGTTTTTT

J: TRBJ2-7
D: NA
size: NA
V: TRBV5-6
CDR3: CASSWGEGWYEQYF
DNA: TGTGCCAGCAGCTGGGGTGAGGGCTGGTACGAGCAGTACTTC

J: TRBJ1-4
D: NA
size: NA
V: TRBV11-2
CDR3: CASSPGVLGVDEKLFF
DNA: TGTGCCAGCAGCCCCGGCGTTCTAGGGGTGGATGAAAAACTGTTTTTT

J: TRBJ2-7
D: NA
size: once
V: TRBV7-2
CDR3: CASSYGQGYYDEQYF
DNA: TGTGCCAGCAGTTACGGGCAGGGGTATTACGACGAGCAGTACTTC

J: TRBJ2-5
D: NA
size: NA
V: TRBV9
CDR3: CASSVDNSQKTQYF
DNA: TGTGCCAGCAGCGTCGACAACTCTCAGAAGACCCAGTACTTC

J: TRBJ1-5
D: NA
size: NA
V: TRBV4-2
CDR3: CASSQGAGPQHF
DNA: TGTGCCAGCAGCCAAGGAGCTGGGCCCCAGCATTTT

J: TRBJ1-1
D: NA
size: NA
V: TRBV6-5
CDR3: CASSYSQGEAFF
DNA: TGTGCCAGCAGTTACTCCCAGGGTGAAGCTTTCTTT

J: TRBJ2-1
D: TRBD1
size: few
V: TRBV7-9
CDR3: CASSLWTGSTYNEQFF
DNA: TGTGCCAGCAGCTTATGGACAGGGTCTACCTACAATGAGCAGTTCTTC

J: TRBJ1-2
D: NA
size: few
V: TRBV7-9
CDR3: CASSLDTGVNYGYTF
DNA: TGTGCCAGCAGCTTAGATACAGGAGTAAACTATGGCTACACCTTC

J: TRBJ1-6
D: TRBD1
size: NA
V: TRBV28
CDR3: CASTLPGAGGYSPLHF
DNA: TGTGCCAGCACCCTCCCGGGCGCAGGGGGCTATTCACCCCTCCACTTT

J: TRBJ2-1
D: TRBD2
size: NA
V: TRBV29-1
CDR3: CSAVTSGSYNEQFF
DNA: TGCAGCGCCGTGACTAGCGGAAGTTACAATGAGCAGTTCTTC

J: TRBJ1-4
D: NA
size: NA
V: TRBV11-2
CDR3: CASSPGGTFQKLFF
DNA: TGTGCCAGCAGCCCGGGGGGGACATTCCAGAAACTGTTTTTT

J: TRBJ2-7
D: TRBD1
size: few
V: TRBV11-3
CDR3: CASSRTGYEQYF
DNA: TGTGCCAGCAGCCGGACAGGCTACGAGCAGTACTTC

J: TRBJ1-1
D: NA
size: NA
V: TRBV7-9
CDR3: CASSLVLDTEAFF
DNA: TGTGCCAGCAGCTTGGTCCTTGACACTGAAGCTTTCTTT

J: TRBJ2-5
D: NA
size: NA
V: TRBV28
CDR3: CASSWDGSRGETQYF
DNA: TGTGCCAGCAGTTGGGACGGGAGTAGAGGAGAGACCCAGTACTTC

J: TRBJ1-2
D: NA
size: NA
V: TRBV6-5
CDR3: CASVTGAGYTF
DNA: TGTGCCAGTGTCACAGGAGCTGGCTACACCTTC

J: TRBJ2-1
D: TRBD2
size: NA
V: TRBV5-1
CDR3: CASSTRLAGGHEQFF
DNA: TGCGCCAGCAGCACAAGACTAGCGGGAGGACATGAGCAGTTCTTC

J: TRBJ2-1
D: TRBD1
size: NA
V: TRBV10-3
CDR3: CAISSWGQGNYNEQFF
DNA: TGTGCCATCAGTTCCTGGGGACAGGGGAACTACAATGAGCAGTTCTTC

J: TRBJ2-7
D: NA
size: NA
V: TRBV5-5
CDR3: CASSLSVQDLYEQYF
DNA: TGTGCCAGCAGCTTGTCCGTTCAGGATCTCTACGAGCAGTACTTC

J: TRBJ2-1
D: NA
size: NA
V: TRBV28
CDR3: CASSFRYNEQFF
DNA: TGTGCCAGCAGTTTCCGTTACAATGAGCAGTTCTTC

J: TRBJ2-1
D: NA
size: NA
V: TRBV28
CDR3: CASSFAGEQFF
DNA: TGTGCCAGCAGTTTCGCGGGTGAGCAGTTCTTC

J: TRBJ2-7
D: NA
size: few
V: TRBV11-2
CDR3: CASSTPGSVPYEQYF
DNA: TGTGCCAGCAGCACGCCCGGATCGGTCCCCTACGAGCAGTACTTC

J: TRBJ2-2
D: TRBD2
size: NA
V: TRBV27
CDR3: CASSLRLAGTGELFF
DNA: TGTGCCAGCAGTCTCAGACTAGCTGGCACCGGGGAGCTGTTTTTT

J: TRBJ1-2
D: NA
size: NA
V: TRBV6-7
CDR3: CASSYPVTVSNYGYTF
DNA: TGTGCCAGCAGTTACCCGGTGACAGTCTCTAACTATGGCTACACCTTC

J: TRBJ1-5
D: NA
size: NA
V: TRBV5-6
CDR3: CASSRESIPNQPQHF
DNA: TGTGCCAGCAGCCGGGAGAGCATTCCCAATCAGCCCCAGCATTTT